A selection of T cell receptor beta chains follows, all from one sample in a study of human T cells and chemical hapten exposure. One entry per CDR3 protein results from TCRdb running MiXCR on the 5' RACE reads. This table holds around 100,000 distinct CDR3 sequences, approximately 20% found once. These receptors originate from a human donor in good health. Each CDR3 is given with its conserved first and last residue.

>TRBV7-8|15|TRBJ2-3
CASSLLLAGADTQYF
>TRBV28|11|TRBJ2-7
CASSFDWEQYF
>TRBV11-3|13|TRBJ2-2
CASSSGYTGELFF
>TRBV27|13|TRBJ1-1
CASRLTRGTEAFF
>TRBV28|15|TRBJ2-3
CASNPPGRRTDTQYF
>TRBV28|14|TRBJ1-5
CASSSLDRNQPQHF
>TRBV27|16|TRBJ2-7
CASSPWSSGLPREQYF
>TRBV2|16|TRBJ2-4
CASSATRSSAKNIQYF
>TRBV11-1|13|TRBJ2-7
CASSSLRGYEQYF
>TRBV28|13|TRBJ1-1
CASSLHPYTEAFF
>TRBV29-1|15|TRBJ2-5
CSVPPGGGHQETQYF
>TRBV14|15|TRBJ2-7
CASSQGRLPWGEQYF
>TRBV29-1|12|TRBJ1-1
CSLKKDGSGAFF
>TRBV9|14|TRBJ1-5
CASIVPGRNQPQHF
>TRBV30|13|TRBJ2-3
CAWSVRRADTQYF
>TRBV27|16|TRBJ2-7
CASTTSTSYLSYEQYF
>TRBV6-2/TRBV6-3|15|TRBJ2-5
CASSPPGGARETQYF
>TRBV28|12|TRBJ2-5
CASSYYQETQYF
>TRBV24-1|13|TRBJ2-1
CATSDPLVNQQFF
>TRBV28|15|TRBJ2-7
CASSATGTGVYEQYF
>TRBV29-1|14|TRBJ2-2
CSVAGLVGAGELFF
>TRBV29-1|13|TRBJ2-3
CSVRTGGTDTQYF
>TRBV6-2/TRBV6-3|16|TRBJ1-5
CATQDRVGLGNQPQHF
>TRBV24-1|12|TRBJ1-1
CATQGSNTEAFF
>TRBV11-2|17|TRBJ2-1
CASSLTPPRESEGEQFF
>TRBV7-9|17|TRBJ2-7
CASSPNPGLAGFYEQYF
>TRBV29-1|13|TRBJ2-7
CSASLAGVGEQYF
>TRBV20-1|15|TRBJ2-7
CSARDLVALSYEQYF
>TRBV27|15|TRBJ2-3
CASTPRRISTDTQYF
>TRBV20-1|11|TRBJ2-3
CSARIADTQYF
>TRBV13|15|TRBJ2-1
CASSLVGTRGDEQFF
>TRBV5-5|14|TRBJ2-1
CASSLGQGVNEQFF
>TRBV3-1|12|TRBJ2-2
CASRQGPGELFF
>TRBV29-1|14|TRBJ2-3
CSVVGQDYTDTQYF
>TRBV11-2|15|TRBJ2-1
CASSPRGLGANEQFF
>TRBV7-3|11|TRBJ2-1
CASSSGTDRFF
>TRBV4-2|16|TRBJ1-2
CASSQDLDRAVDGYTF
>TRBV10-3|14|TRBJ1-1
CAIRGTGRNTEAFF
>TRBV10-3|14|TRBJ2-3
CAISERTSGDTQYF
>TRBV9|17|TRBJ2-1
CASSAYSGRTSVDEQFF
>TRBV9|14|TRBJ1-1
CASSPSNLNTEAFF
>TRBV7-9|14|TRBJ1-1
CASSLGSFNTEAFF
>TRBV28|17|TRBJ2-2
CARSFGSGVGNTGELFF
>TRBV27|17|TRBJ1-1
CASRPEGKGLRGTEAFF
>TRBV12-3/TRBV12-4|16|TRBJ2-3
CASRTSRHQKADTQYF